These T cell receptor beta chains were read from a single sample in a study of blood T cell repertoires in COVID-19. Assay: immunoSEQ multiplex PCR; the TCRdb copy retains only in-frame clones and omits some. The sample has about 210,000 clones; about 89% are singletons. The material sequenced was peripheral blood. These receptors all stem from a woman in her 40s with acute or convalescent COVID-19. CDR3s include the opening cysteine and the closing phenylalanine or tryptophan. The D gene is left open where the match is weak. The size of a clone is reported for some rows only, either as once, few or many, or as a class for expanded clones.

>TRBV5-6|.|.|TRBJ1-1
CASRPTDRMNTEAFF
TGTGCCAGCAGACCTACCGACAGGATGAACACTGAAGCTTTCTTT
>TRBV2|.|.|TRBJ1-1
CASSGLLNTEAFF
TGTGCCAGCAGTGGACTGCTGAACACTGAAGCTTTCTTT
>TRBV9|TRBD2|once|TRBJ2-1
CASSSLRGAPYNEQFF
TGTGCCAGCAGTTCCCTGCGGGGGGCCCCCTACAATGAGCAGTTCTTC
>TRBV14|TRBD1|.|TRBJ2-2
CASIAGGPNTGELFF
TGTGCCAGCATCGCAGGGGGCCCCAACACCGGGGAGCTGTTTTTT
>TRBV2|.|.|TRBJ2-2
CASSVQGGLNTGELFF
TGTGCCAGCAGTGTACAGGGAGGGCTTAACACCGGGGAGCTGTTTTTT
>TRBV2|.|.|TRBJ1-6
CASSLRSQSSYNSPLHF
TGTGCCAGCAGTTTAAGGTCACAGAGCTCCTATAATTCACCCCTCCACTTT
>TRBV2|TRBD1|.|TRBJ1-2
CASSAGTGSYGYTF
TGTGCCAGCAGCGCCGGGACAGGGAGCTATGGCTACACCTTC
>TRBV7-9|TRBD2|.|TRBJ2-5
CASSTGGGRLGETQYF
TGTGCCAGCAGCACCGGGGGGGGACGGCTGGGAGAGACCCAGTACTTC
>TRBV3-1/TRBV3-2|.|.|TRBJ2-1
CASSQEEGARQFF
TGTGCCAGCAGCCAAGAGGAAGGGGCCCGTCAGTTCTTC
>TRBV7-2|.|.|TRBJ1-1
CASSLGWGRATEAFF
TGTGCCAGCAGCTTAGGCTGGGGGCGAGCCACTGAAGCTTTCTTT
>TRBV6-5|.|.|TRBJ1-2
CASSYSRTVNHGYTF
TGTGCCAGCAGTTACTCGAGGACAGTGAATCATGGCTACACCTTC